The rows below give T cell receptor beta chains drawn from one sample of a study of cytomegalovirus exposure and HLA in healthy donors. Profiled with immunoSEQ multiplex PCR; TCRdb holds only in-frame clones, not every one. The sample records hundreds of thousands of clones, just over 75% being singletons. Material for sequencing was PBMCs. These TCRs come from a woman aged 60-75 years in good health and CMV-seropositive. CDR3s include the opening cysteine and the closing phenylalanine or tryptophan. The D gene is left open where the match is weak. A clone size is listed for some rows: how often the clone was seen (once, few, many), or a class if it is expanded.

j_call d_call v_call clone_size cdr3_aa cdr3_nt
TRBJ2-5 NA TRBV27 NA CASSNLLEETQYF TGTGCCAGCAGTAACCTACTTGAAGAGACCCAGTACTTC
TRBJ2-3 NA TRBV15 NA CATSRGPTDTQYF TGTGCCACCAGCAGAGGGCCTACAGATACGCAGTATTTT
TRBJ2-7 NA TRBV18 NA CASSPAWSSYEQYF TGTGCCAGCTCACCCGCTTGGAGCTCCTACGAGCAGTACTTC
TRBJ2-5 TRBD2 TRBV27 NA CASSSGTSGAQYF TGTGCCAGCAGTTCCGGGACTAGCGGGGCCCAGTACTTC
TRBJ1-1 NA TRBV29-1 NA CSVVRSVNTEAFF TGCAGCGTTGTGCGGTCGGTAAACACTGAAGCTTTCTTT
TRBJ1-1 TRBD1 TRBV27 NA CASSPRTGLYTEAFF TGTGCCAGCAGTCCCCGGACAGGGCTCTACACTGAAGCTTTCTTT
TRBJ2-4 NA TRBV5-1 once CASSSPTGSSAKNIQYF TGCGCCAGCAGCTCACCCACAGGATCGTCCGCCAAAAACATTCAGTACTTC
TRBJ1-1 NA TRBV7-3 NA CASSSGLTEAFF TGTGCCAGCAGCTCGGGACTAACTGAAGCTTTCTTT
TRBJ2-1 TRBD1 TRBV7-9 NA CASSFTGTGGRLGDNEQFF TGTGCCAGCAGCTTTACCGGGACAGGGGGCCGGCTGGGTGACAATGAGCAGTTCTTC
TRBJ2-7 NA TRBV7-9 NA CASSRDNNYEQYF TGTGCCAGCAGTCGGGACAACAACTACGAGCAGTACTTC
TRBJ1-4 NA TRBV7-9 NA CASSLVPFNGLAF TGTGCCAGCAGCTTAGTACCCTTTAATGGCCTCGCTTTT
TRBJ1-2 TRBD1 TRBV4-1 NA CASSQAGTGAGYTF TGCGCCAGCAGCCAAGCCGGGACAGGGGCGGGCTACACCTTC
TRBJ2-5 TRBD2 TRBV7-2 few CASSAGPTSGQETQYF TGTGCCAGCAGCGCAGGCCCTACTAGCGGCCAAGAGACCCAGTACTTC
TRBJ1-5 NA TRBV6-1 NA CASSEAERGNQPQHF TGTGCCAGCAGTGAAGCTGAGAGGGGGAATCAGCCCCAGCATTTT
TRBJ1-1 TRBD1 TRBV27 NA CASSFRGRNTEAFF TGTGCCAGCAGTTTCAGGGGGCGGAACACTGAAGCTTTCTTT
TRBJ1-2 NA TRBV15 NA CATSSSITGNYGYTF TGTGCCACCAGCAGCTCGATTACAGGCAACTATGGCTACACCTTC
TRBJ1-4 NA TRBV10-2 once CASRLTGSNEKLFF TGCGCCAGCCGTCTAACAGGGTCTAATGAAAAACTGTTTTTT
TRBJ2-7 NA TRBV10-3 NA CAIQRSRDYEQYF TGTGCCATCCAGAGGAGCAGGGACTACGAGCAGTACTTC
TRBJ1-1 NA TRBV18 few CASSPRTLKETEAFF TGTGCCAGCTCACCACGGACACTAAAGGAGACTGAAGCTTTCTTT
TRBJ2-7 TRBD1 TRBV29-1 NA CSVQTGVSSYEQYF TGCAGCGTTCAGACAGGGGTGAGCTCCTACGAGCAGTACTTC
TRBJ2-7 TRBD2 TRBV7-8 NA CASSLIRGAGVEYF TGTGCCAGCAGCTTAATCCGGGGAGCGGGAGTAGAATACTTC
TRBJ1-5 NA TRBV28 NA CASSSGQGNQPQHF TGTGCCAGCAGTAGTGGACAAGGCAATCAGCCCCAGCATTTT